Detailed here is one TCR beta chain. This sample is part of a study of blood T cell repertoires in COVID-19. As processed by the authors: By means of reference gene primer amplification, nucleated cell counts were estimated. TCRdb's copy holds only in-frame clones and misses some; the assay was immunoSEQ multiplex PCR. V and J calls and clone size are as listed in that table; D and trimming were resolved from the DNA. The sample yields some 210,000 clones, around 84% seen once. In germline, CDR1 is DFQATT, CDR2 SNEGSKA (reference sequence). The CDR3 is 11 amino acids. Participant age was roughly 18 to 89 years, and participants resided in roughly 25 US areas.

This chain uses TRBV20-1 with TRBJ1-3; D may be TRBD1 (5 bases). Material: PBMCs or T cells enriched from blood (not recorded which). The TCR originated in a man between 25 and 39 years old with acute COVID-19. CDR3 bases: TGCAGAGAGAGTACGGCAGGGACCATATATTTT. This translates into CRESTAGTIYF.